What follows are 10 T cell receptor beta chains derived from one specimen sequenced in a study of beta chain features in type 1 diabetes. General study points: Among all four CD4+ subsets, Type 1 diabetes patients had TCRB CDR3s that were moderately but significantly shorter.

For these receptors, no antigen is known. Every isolated RNA sample was fully reverse transcribed, so sequencing captured expressed TCRB transcripts. Sequencing was performed with immunoSEQ multiplex PCR; in TCRdb, only in-frame clones are kept and a portion is missing. The sample includes 550,000 to 850,000 clones, roughly 13% seen only once; the top ten take approximately 0.022%. The sequencing input was naive CD4+ T cells from blood. The source of these receptors is a young man with type 1 diabetes.

The V call is TRBV27, the J call TRBJ1-1; D is undetermined. V was cut by 6 bases and J by 7 bases, with 18 bases left in between. This CDR3 has 14 residues. CDR1 and CDR2 (germline): MNHEY, SMNVEV (reference sequence). CDR3: CASRLSGPTGEAFF. CDR3 DNA: TGTGCCAGCAGGCTCTCCGGGCCGACCGGTGAAGCTTTCTTT.

The sample holds a few counts of this clone. The rearrangement uses TRBV7-9 and TRBJ2-3; 10 positions match TRBD2. V lost 3 bases and J lost 8; bases outside the gene matches: 5. The V gene's germline CDR1 is SEHNR and CDR2 FQNEAQ (reference sequence). The CDR3 runs to 14 residues. The CDR3 loop is CASSFVAGGGTQYF. CDR3 nucleotide sequence: TGTGCCAGCAGCTTCGTAGCGGGGGGAGGTACGCAGTATTTT.

About this clone itself: Different DNA sequences within this sample yield the same CDR3. The chain has TRBV9 and TRBJ1-1; the D is unclear. V lost 0 bases, J lost 1 base, and 4 bases lay in between. CDR3 length: 13 amino acids. The germline gives CDR1 SGDLS, CDR2 YYNGEE. The DNA for the CDR3 is TGTGCCAGCAGCGTAGGGACGAACACTGAAGCTTTCTTT. Protein: CASSVGTNTEAFF. The entire variable domain, with the rest obtained from reference TRBV9 and TRBJ1-1, is as follows: DSGVTQTPKHLITATGQRVTLRCSPRSGDLSVYWYQQSLDQGLQFLIQYYNGEERAKGNILERFSAQQFPDLHSELNLSSLELGDSALYFCASSVGTNTEAFFGQGTRLTVV.

This clone was picked up a small number of times. The V and J genes are TRBV27 and TRBJ2-7; 8 positions agree with TRBD1. Germline loops: CDR1 MNHEY, CDR2 SMNVEV (reference sequence). There are 13 residues in the CDR3. J lost 2 bases, V lost 5 bases, and 2 bases had no gene match. The CDR3 DNA is TGTGCCAGCAGTGGACAGGGTGCCTACGAGCAGTACTTC. Translation gives CASSGQGAYEQYF.

This clone was observed a handful of times. CDR3 sequence (DNA): TGCAGCGTTGAGGGGCAGGGCAACGGCTACACCTTC. It is translated as CSVEGQGNGYTF. This chain joins TRBV29-1 and TRBJ1-2; D possibly corresponds to TRBD1 (5 bases). The CDR3 is 12 residues long. CDR1 is SQVTM and CDR2 is ANQGSEA in the germline V gene. Trimming shortened V by 3 bases and J by 8 bases, and 13 bases separated the two germline ends.

The chain has TRBV10-1 and TRBJ2-1; TRBD2 might be the D (5 bases). CDR1 is WNHNN and CDR2 is SYGVQD in the germline V gene (reference sequence). The CDR3 loop spans 13 amino acids. V lost 4 bases, J lost 2 bases, and 6 bases lay in between. The CDR3 coding sequence is TGCGCCAGCAGTGCCGGGACCTACAATGAGCAGTTCTTC. Translation: CASSAGTYNEQFF.

The chain uses TRBV29-1 and TRBJ1-2; maybe TRBD1 (6 bases). The germline gives CDR1 SQVTM, CDR2 ANQGSEA. This CDR3 comprises 14 residues. The V end lost 6 bases, the J end lost 4 bases, and 18 bases lay between the germline ends. As DNA, the CDR3 is TGCAGCGTCGCACACCGGGGGGCTGGCTATGGCTACACCTTC. It is translated as CSVAHRGAGYGYTF.

The chain joins TRBV30 to TRBJ1-1; no clear D. V was shortened by 4 bases and J by 7 bases, with 16 bases between the two germline ends. Germline values: CDR1 GTSNPN, CDR2 SVGIG (reference sequence). The CDR3 consists of 13 residues. In DNA form, the CDR3 reads TGTGCCTGGACCGGAGTGGTAGGAGATGAAGCTTTCTTT. It translates to CAWTGVVGDEAFF. Full variable domain (remainder filled in from reference TRBV30 and TRBJ1-1): SQTIHQWPATLVQPVGSPLSLECTVEGTSNPNLYWYRQAAGRGLQLLFYSVGIGQISSEVPQNLSASRPQDRQFILSSKKLLLSDSGFYLCAWTGVVGDEAFFGQGTRLTVV.

V usage is TRBV27 and J usage is TRBJ1-1; a possible D gene is TRBD1 (5 bases). The CDR3 is 14 amino acids. Trimming removed 5 bases from V and 1 base from J, with 11 bases in between. CDR1 MNHEY and CDR2 SMNVEV come from the germline V gene (reference sequence). The CDR3 sequence is CASSRGLPNTEAFF. The CDR3 region has the DNA TGTGCCAGCAGTCGGGGACTACCGAACACTGAAGCTTTCTTT.

The rearrangement uses TRBV5-4 and TRBJ1-1; D not resolved. This CDR3 has 14 amino acids. The V end was cut by 2 bases, the J end by 2 bases, with 10 bases between. Germline lookup yields CDR1 SGHNT and CDR2 YYREEE (reference sequence). The CDR3 protein is CASSLQIANTEAFF. DNA of the CDR3: TGTGCCAGCAGCTTACAGATAGCTAACACTGAAGCTTTCTTT.